This TCR beta chain was identified during a study of blood T cell repertoires in COVID-19 (dated by TCRdb to about 2020). With regard to the full study: Collaborator samples came from the United States, Italy and Spain and covered acute and convalescent phases of COVID-19. HLA class I and class II types, where available, came from metadata supplied by the sample provider rather than from assay-based typing. Samples came from the ongoing ImmuneRACE study (first 160 participants) plus 1,254 subjects from 6 global collaborators. The repertoires were made available in a free public database intended to serve as a resource for research on the immune response to SARS-CoV-2. The sample metadata nearly always contained a de-identified subject ID, COVID-19 status, age in years and sex. The prospective study material was composed of cDNA or gDNA derived from T cells, B-cell-depleted T cells, or PBMCs. Deeply sampled blood TCRbeta repertoires from subjects exposed to, actively infected with, or recovered from COVID-19 were included in the dataset. What the work shows at the level of the full study, not this receptor alone: The amount of clinical and demographic metadata varied by source and participant and was provided uncurated.

This clone was recorded only once. The clone's antigen remains unknown. One base away there is no much larger clone; base qualities are not given. Whole blood was collected in K2EDTA tubes by collaborating institutions according to the institutions' own protocols. Collaborator samples were shipped for TCRbeta analysis as frozen whole blood, isolated PBMCs, or DNA extracted from either sample type. The CDR3 holds 12 amino acids from the cysteine to the phenylalanine. CDR3 DNA only is kept here, 36 bases in frame from base 1. Reading the germline V gene (reference sequence) gives CDR1 LNHDA and CDR2 SQIVND. Deletion took 8 bases off V and 2 bases off J, with a span of 9 bases between the germline ends. TCRbeta CDR3 regions were amplified from genomic DNA by means of the immunoSEQ Assay, a bias-controlled multiplex PCR. The authors' analysis ran thus. The number of nucleated cells in each sample was estimated from the amplification of reference gene primers within the assay. To quantify the absolute abundance of each unique TCRbeta CDR3 rearrangement, sequence reads were collapsed and filtered. For each sample, productive Simpson clonality was calculated as the square root of Simpson's diversity index over productive rearrangements. TCRdb carries this immuneACCESS record with in-frame sequences only. Its versions omit some clonotypes, under half of them owing to an unresolved V gene in the studies checked, with the rest unexplained. V and J calls plus clone size are reproduced from that table; the DNA served to infer D and trimming. Counted in this sample were about 220,000 clones; 84% of them appeared once. About 2.1% of the sample lies in the top ten.

The sequencing input was peripheral blood. The chain couples TRBV19 to TRBJ1-2; no D gene is confidently identified. This sequence was found in a woman between 55 and 75 years old with acute or convalescent COVID-19. The sequenced DNA: TGTGCCAGTCACGGGAGGAACTATGGCTACACCTTC. Its protein reads: CASHGRNYGYTF.